This T cell receptor (beta chain) came from a study of T cells after yellow fever vaccination (dated by TCRdb to the late 2010s). General notes on the study: The SMART-Seq v4 Ultra Low Input RNA kit was used to prepare libraries from fractions with low cell numbers. Two healthy male donors made up the cohort, one aged 18 to 30 years and the other aged 30 to 40 years. To follow T-cell clones before and after primary and booster YFV17D yellow fever vaccination, bulk TCR alpha and beta repertoires were sequenced over time. Blood samples were taken at several timepoints before and after primary and secondary immunization, and bulk PBMC replicates and cell subsets were isolated. Study-wide conclusions, independent of this receptor: Computational filtering was needed because FACS-sorted repertoires could contain abundant contaminating clonotypes from the bulk population. Compared with the primary T-cell response, the secondary T-cell response was faster but weaker, reaching its peak on day 5 rather than on day 15. Because only two donors were included in the study, the extent to which the findings can be generalized is limited. A small fraction of clonotypes appeared in both the CD4 and CD8 compartments, likely as a result of convergent recombination. Most clones expanded after primary vaccination were re-detected after the booster (around 96% of CD4 and about nine tenths of CD8), suggesting broad memory maintenance.

Per the publication, the treatment or condition label means: live attenuated yellow fever vaccine strain. At each blood-draw timepoint, two biological replicates of bulk PBMCs were collected. PBMCs were isolated from peripheral blood using a standard Ficoll-Paque protocol. RNA was extracted with TriZol from bulk PBMCs, CD4 and CD8 fractions, and dextramer-positive and dextramer-negative fractions. Turning to this clonotype: The antigen it recognizes is unknown. Base qualities are not recorded, but no much larger clone differs from it by a single base.

TCR cDNA was synthesized by 5'RACE template switching, through which a universal primer site and unique molecular identifiers were introduced. Priming of cDNA synthesis was performed from both the TCR alpha and TCR beta constant segments. Library amplification involved two PCR steps, and the second step added sample barcodes and sequencing adapters. Libraries were sequenced on Illumina HiSeq 2500 (2x100 bp) or NovaSeq (2x150 bp). Under the source paper's analysis protocol: Reads were demultiplexed and collapsed into UMI consensus sequences with MIGEC, and V(D)J alignment was performed with MiXCR. Using edgeR on replicate PBMC samples, clonotypes were called vaccine-responding if FDR was below 0.01 and the log2 fold change was above 5 up to day 15. Each bulk clonotype was labeled CD4 or CD8 based on which sequenced repertoire, CD4 or CD8, contained the clonotype at higher abundance. TCRdb passed the public sequencing reads through fastp at Q25 and MiXCR, retaining productive beta sequences. Every entry covers one CDR3 protein and lists the most common genes and DNA from its rows. TCRdb's processing, not the authors' own work, is the source of the V and J calls. This sample gives nearly 350,000 distinct CDR3 sequences in total; less than 9.5% of them show up just once. Roughly a sixth of the sample goes to the ten largest clones.

Sequenced here: PBMCs, sampled more than 40 days after the first yellow fever vaccination. This clonotype originated in a man aged 18 to 30 who received the YFV17D yellow fever vaccine.

The CDR3 region has the sequence CASSWGAGTGNMNTEAFF. The nucleotide sequence reads TGCGCCAGCAGCTGGGGTGCTGGCACGGGGAATATGAACACTGAAGCTTTCTTT. This chain joins TRBV5-1 to TRBJ1-1; the D gene identity is not certain. A distance of 21 bases separates the germline ends of V and J, which lose 3 bases and 0 bases respectively. CDR1 and CDR2 are read off the germline V gene as SGHRS and YFSETQ. The CDR3 runs 18 residues from the cysteine to the phenylalanine. Only the CDR3 portion is preserved as DNA: 54 bases, with reading frame beginning at the first base.